This is a list of T cell receptor beta chains from one sample in a study of control samples from healthy donors and cancer patients. Repertoires were generated with immunoSEQ multiplex PCR, while TCRdb's copy carries only in-frame clones and drops some. The repertoire holds approximately 100,000 clones, with about 90% as singletons. Sequenced input: blood. These TCRs come from a man between 25 and 39 years old in good health. Each CDR3 is given with its conserved first and last residue. D genes are given only for firm matches. Where a row states a size, it is once, few, many or the class of an expanded clone; other rows omit it.

V	size	J	D	DNA	CDR3
TRBV19	.	TRBJ1-1	.	TGTGCCACCATGACGGGACACTCGAACACTGAAGCTTTCTTT	CATMTGHSNTEAFF
TRBV11-3	.	TRBJ2-1	TRBD1	TGTGCCAGCAGCTTCACGGGACAGGGAGGCAATGAGCAGTTCTTC	CASSFTGQGGNEQFF
TRBV3-1/TRBV3-2	.	TRBJ2-7	TRBD2	TGTGCCAGCAGGTCTACCATCGAGCGGGAGAGCTCCTACGAGCAGTACTTC	CASRSTIERESSYEQYF
TRBV12-3/TRBV12-4	.	TRBJ2-7	.	TGTGCCAGCAGACCCCCAGGGGGGAACGAGCAGTACTTC	CASRPPGGNEQYF
TRBV10-3	.	TRBJ1-6	TRBD1	TGTGCCATCAGTGAGGGGACAGGGGGCAATTCACCCCTCCACTTT	CAISEGTGGNSPLHF
TRBV5-5	.	TRBJ2-5	TRBD1	TGTGCCAGCAGCTTCTATACGGGACAGGGTCCCGAGACCCAGTACTTC	CASSFYTGQGPETQYF
TRBV11-1	.	TRBJ1-1	.	TGTGCCAGCAGCAGGCCACAAATGCGGGCTTTCTTT	CASSRPQMRAFF
TRBV7-6	.	TRBJ2-7	.	TGTGCCAGCAGCTTAGGGGACTGGGGCGAGCAGTACTTC	CASSLGDWGEQYF
TRBV5-1	.	TRBJ2-1	.	TGCGCCAGCACCTCGGGCGGCCGCGGCGAGCAGTTCTTC	CASTSGGRGEQFF
TRBV5-6	.	TRBJ1-1	TRBD1	TGTGCCAGCAGCTGGGGACAGGGCCTAGGTGAAGCTTTCTTT	CASSWGQGLGEAFF
TRBV28	.	TRBJ1-2	.	TGTGCCACCCGTCGCCCGCGAGGGGCTGGTGGCTACACCTTC	CATRRPRGAGGYTF
TRBV30	.	TRBJ2-1	TRBD2	TGTGCCTACGGACTAGCGGGACTTACCGGCGCCTACAATGAGCAGTTCTTC	CAYGLAGLTGAYNEQFF
TRBV24-1	.	TRBJ2-1	TRBD1	TGTGCCACCAGCCCCGGGACAGGGGCGTATGGTGAGCAGTTCTTC	CATSPGTGAYGEQFF
TRBV9	.	TRBJ2-7	.	TGTGCCAGCAGCGGGAGAGGGCCCTACGAGCAGTACTTC	CASSGRGPYEQYF
TRBV2	once	TRBJ2-2	.	TGTGCCAGCAGTGTGCGGCAGAACACCGGGGAGCTGTTTTTT	CASSVRQNTGELFF
TRBV25-1	.	TRBJ2-5	.	TGTGCCAGCAGTGAATACAGGGCGGAGGAGACCCAGTACTTC	CASSEYRAEETQYF
TRBV4-1	.	TRBJ2-7	.	TGCGCCAGCAGCCACAAAAAGGGGGAGGGATTTCCGGACGAGCAGTACTTC	CASSHKKGEGFPDEQYF
TRBV7-3	.	TRBJ1-6	TRBD1	TGTGCCAGCAGCCAATCAGGGGGCTATAATTCACCCCTCCACTTT	CASSQSGGYNSPLHF
TRBV7-9	.	TRBJ2-7	.	TGTGCCAGCAGCTTAGGTTCCTACGAGCAGTACTTC	CASSLGSYEQYF
TRBV19	.	TRBJ2-1	TRBD2	TGTGCCAGTAGTATAAGAGGGAGGGCTGAAAATGAGCAGTTCTTC	CASSIRGRAENEQFF
TRBV7-9	few	TRBJ2-7	.	TGTGCCAGCGAATCTACGGGTCCCGAGCAGTACTTC	CASESTGPEQYF
TRBV7-9	.	TRBJ2-5	.	TGTGCCAGCAGCTTTGGGCAGGGTCAACGGGAGACCCAGTACTTC	CASSFGQGQRETQYF
TRBV7-8	.	TRBJ2-7	.	TGTGCCAGCAGCCACCCAGGGGCCAACTACGAGCAGTACTTC	CASSHPGANYEQYF
TRBV27	.	TRBJ2-7	.	TGTGCCAGCAGTTTACTAGGCCAGGGTGGCAAAAACGAGCAGTACTTC	CASSLLGQGGKNEQYF
TRBV7-3	.	TRBJ2-1	TRBD2	TGTGCCAGCAGCTCCCGACGGGGGGGCTACAATGAGCAGTTCTTC	CASSSRRGGYNEQFF
TRBV2	.	TRBJ2-7	.	TGTGCCAGCAGCGATCTTGGGGAGGCCCCCTACGAGCAGTACTTC	CASSDLGEAPYEQYF
TRBV5-1	.	TRBJ2-1	.	TGCGCCAGCAGCTTGGAACTCGAGTCGGTCTACAATGAGCAGTTCTTC	CASSLELESVYNEQFF
TRBV19	.	TRBJ1-2	.	TGTGCCAGTAGTATAGTTGGGGGCCTCTATGGCTACACCTTC	CASSIVGGLYGYTF
TRBV7-3	.	TRBJ2-3	.	TGTGCCAGCAGCTTAAGGGACGGCACAGATACGCAGTATTTT	CASSLRDGTDTQYF
TRBV4-1	.	TRBJ1-6	.	TGCGCCAGCAGCCAAGATCGGGGAGGGCGTAGCTATAATTCACCCCTCCACTTT	CASSQDRGGRSYNSPLHF
TRBV12-5	.	TRBJ2-5	.	TGTGCTAGTGGTTTGACCAGGCAAGAGACCCAGTACTTC	CASGLTRQETQYF
TRBV18	.	TRBJ1-2	.	TGTGCCAGCTCACCAGGGACGGCGAACTATGGCTACACCTTC	CASSPGTANYGYTF
TRBV7-2	.	TRBJ1-1	TRBD1	TGTGCCAGCAGCTTAGCCCTCGTCCCGGGACAGGGACCGAACACTGAAGCTTTCTTT	CASSLALVPGQGPNTEAFF
TRBV5-1	.	TRBJ2-7	TRBD2	TGCGCCAGCAGCTTGGGACTAGCGGGAGGGGGGTCGGACGAGCAGTACTTC	CASSLGLAGGGSDEQYF